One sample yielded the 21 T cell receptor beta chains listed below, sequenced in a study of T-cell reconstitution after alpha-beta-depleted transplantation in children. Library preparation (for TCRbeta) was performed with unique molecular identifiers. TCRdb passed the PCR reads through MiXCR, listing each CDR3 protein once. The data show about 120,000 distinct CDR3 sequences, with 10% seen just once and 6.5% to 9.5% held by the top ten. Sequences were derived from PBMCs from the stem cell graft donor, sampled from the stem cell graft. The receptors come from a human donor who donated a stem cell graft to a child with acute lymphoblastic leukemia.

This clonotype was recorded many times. Written as DNA, the CDR3 is TGTGCCAGCAGCCGCCCATGTCCAGGCAAGCGGGACTACGAGCAGTACTTC. Its translation is CASSRPCPGKRDYEQYF. The rearrangement uses TRBV21-1 and TRBJ2-7; the DNA was not compared with TRBD2, the D call given in the table. TRBV21-1 is assigned pseudogene status. The CDR3 is 17 amino acids.

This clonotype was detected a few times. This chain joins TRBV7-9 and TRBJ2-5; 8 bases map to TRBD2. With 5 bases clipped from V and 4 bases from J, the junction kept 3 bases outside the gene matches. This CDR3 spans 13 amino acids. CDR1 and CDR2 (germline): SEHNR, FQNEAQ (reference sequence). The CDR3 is CASSPGTRETQYF. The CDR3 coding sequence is TGTGCCAGCAGCCCCGGGACTAGAGAGACCCAGTACTTC.

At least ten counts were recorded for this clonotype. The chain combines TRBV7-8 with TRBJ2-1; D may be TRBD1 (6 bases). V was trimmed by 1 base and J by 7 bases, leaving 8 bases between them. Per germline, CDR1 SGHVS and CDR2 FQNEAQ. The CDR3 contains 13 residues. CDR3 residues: CASSLEGGNEQFF. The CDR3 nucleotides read TGTGCCAGCAGCTTAGAAGGGGGTAATGAGCAGTTCTTC. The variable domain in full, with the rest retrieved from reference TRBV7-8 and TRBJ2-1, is GAGVSQSPRYKVAKRGQDVALRCDPISGHVSLFWYQQALGQGPEFLTYFQNEAQLDKSGLPSDRFFAERPEGSVSTLKIQRTQQEDSAVYLCASSLEGGNEQFFGPGTRLTVL.

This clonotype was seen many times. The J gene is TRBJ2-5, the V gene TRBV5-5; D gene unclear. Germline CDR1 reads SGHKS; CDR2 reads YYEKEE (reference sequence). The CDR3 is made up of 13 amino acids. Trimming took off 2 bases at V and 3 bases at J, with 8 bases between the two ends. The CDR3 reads CASSFRRKETQYF. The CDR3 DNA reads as TGTGCCAGCAGCTTTCGGAGAAAAGAGACCCAGTACTTC.

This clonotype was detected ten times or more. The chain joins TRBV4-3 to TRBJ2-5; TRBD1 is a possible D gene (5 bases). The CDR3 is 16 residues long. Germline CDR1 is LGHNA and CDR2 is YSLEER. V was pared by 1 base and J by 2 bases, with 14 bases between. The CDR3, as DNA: TGCGCCAGCAGCCAAGCAAAGGGGAAGAGACAAGAGACCCAGTACTTC. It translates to CASSQAKGKRQETQYF.

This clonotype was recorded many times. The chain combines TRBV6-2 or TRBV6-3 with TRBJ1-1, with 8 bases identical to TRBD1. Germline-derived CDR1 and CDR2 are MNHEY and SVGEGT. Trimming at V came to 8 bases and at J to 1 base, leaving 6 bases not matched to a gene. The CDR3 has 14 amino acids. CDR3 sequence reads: CASRRTGSNTEAFF. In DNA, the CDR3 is TGTGCCAGCCGTAGGACAGGGTCGAACACTGAAGCTTTCTTT.

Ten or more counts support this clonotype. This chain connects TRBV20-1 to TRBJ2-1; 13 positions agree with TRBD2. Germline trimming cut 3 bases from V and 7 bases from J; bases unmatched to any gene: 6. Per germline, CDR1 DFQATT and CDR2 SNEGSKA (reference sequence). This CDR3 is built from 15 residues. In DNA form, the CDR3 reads TGCAGTGCTAGTGAGGGGACTAGCGGGAAGAATGAGCAGTTCTTC. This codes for CSASEGTSGKNEQFF.

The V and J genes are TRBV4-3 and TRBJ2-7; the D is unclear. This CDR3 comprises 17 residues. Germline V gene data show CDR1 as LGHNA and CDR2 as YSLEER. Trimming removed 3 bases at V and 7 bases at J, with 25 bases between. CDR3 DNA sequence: TGCGCCAGCAGCCAGACGTCCGGTCTCATCCCCATAATGGAGCAGTACTTC. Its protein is CASSQTSGLIPIMEQYF.

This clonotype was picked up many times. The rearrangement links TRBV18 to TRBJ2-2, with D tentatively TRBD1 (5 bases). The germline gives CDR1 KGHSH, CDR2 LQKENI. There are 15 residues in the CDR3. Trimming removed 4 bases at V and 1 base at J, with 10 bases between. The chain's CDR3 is CASSQTAVNTGELFF. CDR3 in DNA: TGTGCCAGCTCACAGACAGCCGTGAACACCGGGGAGCTGTTTTTT.

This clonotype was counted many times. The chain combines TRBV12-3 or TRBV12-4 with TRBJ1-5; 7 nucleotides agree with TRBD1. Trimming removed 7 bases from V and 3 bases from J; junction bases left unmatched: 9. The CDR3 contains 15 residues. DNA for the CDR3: TGTGCCAGCACTCAATGGGACAGCATCAATCAGCCCCAGCATTTT. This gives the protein CASTQWDSINQPQHF.

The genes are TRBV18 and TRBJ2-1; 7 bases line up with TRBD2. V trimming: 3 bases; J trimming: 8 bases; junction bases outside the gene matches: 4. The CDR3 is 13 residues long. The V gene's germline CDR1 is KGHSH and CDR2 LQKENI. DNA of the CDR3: TGTGCCAGCTCACCGGGAGGGCCCGATGAGCAGTTCTTC. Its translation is CASSPGGPDEQFF.

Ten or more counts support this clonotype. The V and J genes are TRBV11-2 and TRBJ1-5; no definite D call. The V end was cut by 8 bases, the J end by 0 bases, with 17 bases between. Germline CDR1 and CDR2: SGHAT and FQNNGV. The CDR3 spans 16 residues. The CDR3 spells CASGSNQAVSNQPQHF. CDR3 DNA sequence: TGTGCCAGCGGGTCAAATCAAGCCGTTAGCAATCAGCCCCAGCATTTT.

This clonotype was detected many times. The CDR3 is CASTLTGRSEKLFF. The CDR3 region has the DNA TGTGCCAGCACCTTAACAGGGCGCAGTGAAAAACTGTTTTTT. The chain carries TRBV12-3 or TRBV12-4 and TRBJ1-4, with a possible D match to TRBD1 (6 bases). This CDR3 is 14 amino acids long. The germline V and J ends were trimmed by 7 bases and 7 bases, with 16 bases remaining between them.

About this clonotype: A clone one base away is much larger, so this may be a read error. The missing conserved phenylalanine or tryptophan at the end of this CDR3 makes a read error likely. For the CDR3, the DNA is TGCGCCAGCATGATCGGGGTCCAAGAGACCCAGTACTGC. The encoded protein is CASMIGVQETQYC. The chain links TRBV5-1 to TRBJ2-5, with D maybe TRBD2 (5 bases). The CDR3 consists of 13 residues. Germline-derived CDR1 and CDR2 are SGHRS and YFSETQ. V was trimmed by 6 bases and J by 1 base, leaving 10 bases between them.

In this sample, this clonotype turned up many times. CDR3 nucleotide sequence: TGTGCCAGCAGTTACTCTTTAGAGGCGGGAGAATCCTACGAGCAGTACTTC. It translates to CASSYSLEAGESYEQYF. V and J are TRBV6-5 and TRBJ2-7, with 7 bases matching TRBD2. The CDR3 contains 17 residues. Germline assignment: CDR1 MNHEY and CDR2 SVGAGI. V dropped 0 bases and J dropped 1; count of bases not matched to a gene: 9.

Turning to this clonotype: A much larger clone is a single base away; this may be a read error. Written as DNA, the CDR3 is TGCAGTGCAACAGACTCAGGGAGAGTGAATCAGCCCCAGCATTTT. This codes for CSATDSGRVNQPQHF. V is TRBV20-1 and J is TRBJ1-5; weak D call: TRBD1 (5 bases). Germline CDR1 DFQATT, CDR2 SNEGSKA (reference sequence). The CDR3 spans 15 residues. V was clipped by 6 bases and J by 4 bases, with 19 bases between them.

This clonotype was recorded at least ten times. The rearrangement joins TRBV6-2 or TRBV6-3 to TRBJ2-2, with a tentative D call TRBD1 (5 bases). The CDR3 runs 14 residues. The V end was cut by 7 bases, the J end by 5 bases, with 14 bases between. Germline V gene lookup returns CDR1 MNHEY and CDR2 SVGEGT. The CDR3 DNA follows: TGTGCCAGCATAACCGGGCCAGGGACCGGGGAGCTGTTTTTT. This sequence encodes CASITGPGTGELFF.

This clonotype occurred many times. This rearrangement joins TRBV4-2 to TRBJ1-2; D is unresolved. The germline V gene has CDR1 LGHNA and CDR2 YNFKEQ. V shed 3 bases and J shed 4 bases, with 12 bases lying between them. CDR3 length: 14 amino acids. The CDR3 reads CASSQDRGFYGYTF. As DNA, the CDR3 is TGTGCCAGCAGCCAGGACCGTGGGTTCTATGGCTACACCTTC.

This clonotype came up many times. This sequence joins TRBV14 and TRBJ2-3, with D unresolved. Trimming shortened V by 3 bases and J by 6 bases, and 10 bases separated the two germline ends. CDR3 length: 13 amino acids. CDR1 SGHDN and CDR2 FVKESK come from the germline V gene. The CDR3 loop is CASSHELLDTQYF. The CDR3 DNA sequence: TGTGCCAGCAGCCACGAGTTGCTGGATACGCAGTATTTT. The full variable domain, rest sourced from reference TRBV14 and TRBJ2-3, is EAGVTQFPSHSVIEKGQTVTLRCDPISGHDNLYWYRRVMGKEIKFLLHFVKESKQDESGMPNNRFLAERTGGTYSTLKVQPAELEDSGVYFCASSHELLDTQYFGPGTRLTVL.

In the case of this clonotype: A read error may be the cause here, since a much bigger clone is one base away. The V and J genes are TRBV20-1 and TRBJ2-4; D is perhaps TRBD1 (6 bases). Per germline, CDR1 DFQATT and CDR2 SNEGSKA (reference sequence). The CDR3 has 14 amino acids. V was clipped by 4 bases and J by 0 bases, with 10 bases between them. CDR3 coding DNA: TGCAGTGCTAAAACAGGGAAAGCCAAAAACATTCAGTACTTC. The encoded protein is CSAKTGKAKNIQYF.

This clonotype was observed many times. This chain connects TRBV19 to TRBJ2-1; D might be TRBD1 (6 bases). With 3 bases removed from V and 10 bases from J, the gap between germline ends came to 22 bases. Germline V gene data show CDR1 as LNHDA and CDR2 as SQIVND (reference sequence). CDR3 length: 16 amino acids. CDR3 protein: CASSIPSGTRTREQFF. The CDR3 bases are TGTGCCAGTAGTATTCCTTCGGGGACAAGGACCCGAGAGCAGTTCTTC.